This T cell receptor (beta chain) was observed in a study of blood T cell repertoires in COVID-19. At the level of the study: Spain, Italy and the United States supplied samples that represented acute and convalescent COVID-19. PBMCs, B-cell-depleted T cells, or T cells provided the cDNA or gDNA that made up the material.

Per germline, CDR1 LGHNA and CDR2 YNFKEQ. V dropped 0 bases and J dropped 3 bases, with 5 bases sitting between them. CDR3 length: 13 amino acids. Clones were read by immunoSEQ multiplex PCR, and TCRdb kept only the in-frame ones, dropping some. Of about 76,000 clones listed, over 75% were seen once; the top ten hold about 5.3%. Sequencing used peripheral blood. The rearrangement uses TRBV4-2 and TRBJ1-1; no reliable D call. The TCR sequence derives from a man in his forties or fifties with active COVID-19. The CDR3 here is CASSQDPYTEAFF. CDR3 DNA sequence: TGTGCCAGCAGCCAAGACCCTTACACTGAAGCTTTCTTT.